Below, 9 T cell receptor beta chains from the same sample are listed, as sequenced in a study of shared clonotypes between healthy human individuals. Method: immunoSEQ multiplex PCR; TCRdb's copy keeps in-frame clones and lacks some. The data show around 600,000 clones, roughly 95% seen once. Terminally differentiated effector memory CD45RA+ cells were excluded from the naive CD8 cells, which were CD45RO-negative and positively selected for CCR7. The specimen sequenced was naive CD8+ T cells sorted from blood. The origin of the receptors is a woman aged 25 to 39 in good health.

The rearrangement links TRBV5-4 to TRBJ2-7, with a tentative D call TRBD2 (6 bases). V was cut by 1 base and J by 1 base, with 15 bases left in between. Germline-derived CDR1 and CDR2 are SGHNT and YYREEE (reference sequence). The CDR3 consists of 16 residues. The CDR3 nucleotides are TGTGCCAGCAGCTTGACCGTAGCGGCCTCTTCCTACGAGCAGTACTTC. Protein product: CASSLTVAASSYEQYF.

This chain links TRBV28 with TRBJ1-4; D gene ambiguous. This CDR3 spans 14 amino acids. The germline V gene has CDR1 MDHEN and CDR2 SYDVKM. Trimming removed 5 bases from V and 7 bases from J, with 14 bases in between. The CDR3 here is CASSLSVEGEKLFF. The CDR3 DNA reads as TGTGCCAGCAGTCTGTCAGTCGAGGGTGAAAAACTGTTTTTT.

The chain links TRBV30 to TRBJ1-2; D ambiguous. This CDR3 has 16 residues. Germline values: CDR1 GTSNPN, CDR2 SVGIG (reference sequence). Trimming took 0 bases from V and 1 from J, leaving 15 bases between them. CDR3 residues: CAWSVAAGWNNYGYTF. Written as DNA, the CDR3 is TGTGCCTGGAGTGTTGCTGCCGGTTGGAATAACTATGGCTACACCTTC.

The rearrangement links TRBV28 to TRBJ1-5; D gene unclear. V shed 6 bases and J shed 5 bases, with 14 bases lying between them. CDR3 length: 14 residues. Germline V gene sequence: CDR1 MDHEN, CDR2 SYDVKM. The chain's CDR3 is CASRPASLYQPQHF. The CDR3 DNA reads TGTGCCAGCAGACCGGCCTCCTTGTATCAGCCCCAGCATTTT.

The rearrangement joins TRBV4-1 to TRBJ2-3; D unclear. With 0 bases removed from V and 5 bases from J, the gap between germline ends came to 12 bases. This CDR3 is built from 15 residues. Germline values: CDR1 MGHRA, CDR2 YSYEKL. The CDR3 spells CASSQDRPPGDTQYF. The CDR3 bases are TGCGCCAGCAGCCAAGATCGCCCACCGGGAGATACGCAGTATTTT.

Written as DNA, the CDR3 is TGTGCCAGCAGCTTGGCAAATTTTTCTGGGGCCAACGTCCTGACTTTC. Protein product: CASSLANFSGANVLTF. The V call is TRBV5-4, the J call TRBJ2-6; D gene uncertain. Trimming removed 0 bases at V and 1 base at J, with 8 bases between. Germline values: CDR1 SGHNT, CDR2 YYREEE (reference sequence). CDR3 length: 16 residues.

This clone was recorded once. This chain connects TRBV7-9 to TRBJ2-7, with D unresolved. Trimming removed 1 base at V and 2 bases at J, with 15 bases between. The CDR3 has 16 amino acids. In germline, CDR1 is SEHNR, CDR2 FQNEAQ (reference sequence). As DNA, the CDR3 is TGTGCCAGCAGCTTAGGGGGTCCCAGGAGTACCTACGAGCAGTACTTC. This translates into CASSLGGPRSTYEQYF.

V is TRBV27 and J is TRBJ1-5; no firm D call. This CDR3 is built from 15 residues. In germline, CDR1 is MNHEY, CDR2 SMNVEV (reference sequence). V dropped 0 bases and J dropped 0 bases, with 6 bases sitting between them. The CDR3 protein is CASSLSLASNQPQHF. The CDR3 DNA reads as TGTGCCAGCAGTTTATCTTTGGCTAGCAATCAGCCCCAGCATTTT.

This clone was observed a single time. Other DNA sequences in this specimen translate into the identical CDR3. The chain carries TRBV6-5 and TRBJ1-1; D may be TRBD1 (6 bases). This CDR3 is 15 amino acids long. Germline V lookup: CDR1 MNHEY, CDR2 SVGAGI. V was clipped by 0 bases and J by 0 bases, with 8 bases between them. The CDR3, as DNA: TGTGCCAGCAGTTACTCGACAGGTGTGAACACTGAAGCTTTCTTT. This sequence encodes CASSYSTGVNTEAFF.